Sequencing of this T cell receptor beta chain was carried out in a study of response to subunit inactivated influenza vaccine. Overall study findings and caveats: After each seasonal influenza vaccination, few new T cells are recruited, the authors suggested.

About this clonotype itself: The target antigen is unknown.

Germline V CDR1 and CDR2: SGHTA, FQGNSA. Between the trimmed V and J ends, which lost 5 bases and 5 bases, there was a span of 16 bases. This CDR3 has 15 amino acids. TCRdb recomputed calls from the RT-PCR reads with MiXCR, one row per CDR3 protein. The sample holds 200,000 to 300,000 distinct CDR3 sequences, approximately 12% seen once. The gene calls are TRBV7-2 and TRBJ1-5, with D perhaps matching TRBD1 (5 bases). The sequencing used non-naive T cells sorted from PBMCs, collected approximately 15 days before vaccination. This clonotype was obtained from a man aged 45-60 years who received an inactivated influenza vaccine. The CDR3 reads CASSPSVGDYQPQHF. The CDR3 nucleotides read TGTGCCAGCAGCCCCAGCGTAGGGGATTATCAGCCCCAGCATTTT.